This T cell receptor beta chain was identified during a study of T-cell reconstitution after alpha-beta-depleted transplantation in children. Findings and caveats of the study: Fresh T-cell production supplied most of the T-cell counts and diversity seen one year after transplant. Certain patients had high TCRbeta diversity at day 60, and it came from recipient T cells and thymic progenitors that survived. Alpha-beta T cells about two months after transplant reportedly derived from several hundred expanded graft clones.

The germline gives CDR1 LGHNA, CDR2 YNFKEQ. V lost 2 bases and J 4 bases, leaving 15 bases between the germline ends. The CDR3 has 15 residues. Unique molecular identifiers were used to barcode this TCRbeta library. Via MiXCR, TCRdb re-called the PCR reads, giving one row per CDR3 protein. The data contain over 100,000 distinct CDR3 sequences, approximately 10% of them seen just once; the ten biggest clones take up less than 40%. With regard to this clonotype: Its target is unknown.

The sequencing here drew on PBMCs, taken before TCRalphabeta/CD19-depleted stem cell transplant. This chain uses TRBV4-2 with TRBJ2-7; D tentatively reads TRBD1 or TRBD2 (6 bases each). The source of this sequence is a boy between 2 and 10 years old with acute lymphoblastic leukemia, due to receive a stem cell transplant. CDR3 protein: CASSQTGASGYEQYF. CDR3 nucleotides: TGTGCCAGCAGCCAAACGGGGGCCTCGGGTTACGAGCAGTACTTC.